This TCR beta chain is from a study of blood T cell repertoires in COVID-19. The overall study: Sources were T cells, B-cell-depleted T cells, or PBMCs; the material itself was cDNA or gDNA.

CDR3 length: 15 amino acids. V lost 0 bases, J lost 7 bases, and 5 bases stayed unmatched. Germline V lookup: CDR1 ENHRY, CDR2 SYGVKD. This clone appeared once. In the original workflow: Estimates of nucleated cell counts were drawn from the amplification of reference gene primers. Data came from immunoSEQ multiplex PCR; TCRdb stores just in-frame clones and leaves some out. The D gene and trimming were derived from the DNA, and the V and J assignments and clone size from that table. The table has over 150,000 clones, roughly nine tenths seen once; the top ten hold approximately 0.5%. This clonotype originated in a man aged 45 to 65 with acute or convalescent COVID-19. The rearrangement links TRBV10-3 to TRBJ1-4, with 7 bases matching TRBD1. Material: peripheral blood. The CDR3 DNA sequence: TGTGCCATCAGTGAGTCGCCAGGGGGAGGTGAAAAACTGTTTTTT. The encoded protein is CAISESPGGGEKLFF.